The clone carrying this T cell receptor beta chain showed up just a few times. The data were obtained in a study of T cells after yellow fever vaccination. A process of 5'RACE template switching, which added a universal primer site and UMIs, was used to make TCR cDNA. TCRdb reprocessed the 5' RACE reads with MiXCR, giving one entry per CDR3 protein. Of 500,000 to 700,000 distinct CDR3 sequences listed, 19% are singletons. The clonotype was recovered from a man under 40 who received the YFV17D yellow fever vaccine. Sequencing was performed on PBMCs, taken 15 days after the yellow fever booster vaccination.

CDR3 in amino acids: CSAVVRGGNIQYF. In DNA form, the CDR3 reads TGCAGTGCCGTAGTTCGGGGAGGCAACATTCAGTACTTC. The chain combines TRBV20-1 with TRBJ2-4; tentatively, D is TRBD2 (6 bases). Germline values: CDR1 DFQATT, CDR2 SNEGSKA (reference sequence). Trimming stripped 6 bases from V and 7 bases from J, with 16 bases between. The CDR3 is 13 amino acids.